The source of this TCR beta chain is a study of T cells in Graves' hyperthyroidism and ophthalmopathy. In germline, CDR1 is DFQATT, CDR2 SNEGSKA (reference sequence). V was pared by 6 bases and J by 8 bases, with 14 bases between. The CDR3 consists of 12 residues. Researchers took RNA transcripts and amplified the TCR beta CDR3 regions from them. The primer set for the first-round RT-PCR of the TCR CDR3 was HTBI. In TCRdb, the multiplex PCR reads were re-called with MiXCR into one record per CDR3 protein. Of about 540,000 distinct CDR3 sequences listed, roughly 50% are singletons. General observations from the study: Ophthalmopathy was predicted by the model a median of approximately 6 months ahead of onset. Most thyroid clonotypes expanded above 0.001 were also detected in blood.

This clonotype was counted ten times or more. Its target is unknown. Patients aged 18 to 65 had newly diagnosed hyperthyroidism of under 2 months' duration. Any patient presenting with uncontrolled infection, other autoimmune disease, pregnancy or lactation was left out. This TCR was recovered from a woman in her late teens or twenties with Graves' hyperthyroidism. The chain carries TRBV20-1 and TRBJ1-5; D ambiguous. Sequencing used peripheral blood or thyroid tissue (not recorded which). The CDR3 loop is CSATGPLEPQHF. The CDR3 coding sequence is TGCAGTGCAACCGGGCCGTTGGAGCCCCAGCATTTT.